This TCR beta chain was sequenced in a study of blood T cell repertoires in COVID-19. Across the study: The United States, Italy and Spain supplied acute and convalescent COVID-19 samples.

The CDR3 sequence is 16 residues long. V lost 5 bases, J lost 3 bases, and 18 bases lay in between. Per the germline V gene, CDR1 is LNHDA and CDR2 is SQIVND (reference sequence). TCRdb keeps only in-frame clones here, not all; method: immunoSEQ multiplex PCR. This sample has 110,000 or so clones; 70% to 90% occur once, and the top ten carry more than 3%. The sample taken for sequencing was peripheral blood. The V call is TRBV19, the J call TRBJ2-3; a weak D match, TRBD2 (5 bases). This receptor was identified in a man aged 35 to 55 with acute or convalescent COVID-19. CDR3 sequence reads: CASSSWARGLTDTQYF. The CDR3 DNA reads TGTGCCAGTAGTTCCTGGGCTAGAGGGTTGACAGATACGCAGTATTTT.